Listed below are T cell receptor beta chains from one sample, sequenced in a study of T cell repertoires in cytomegalovirus infection. MiXCR, applied by TCRdb to the reads, yields one record per CDR3 protein. The data hold 560,000 or so distinct CDR3 sequences, with more than 15% observed a single time. Sequenced material: CD8+ T cells from PBMCs. These receptors were obtained from a human donor in good health (CMV status not recorded). Some clones in this sample may be carry-over from other donors' samples. CDR3s include the opening cysteine and the closing phenylalanine or tryptophan. The D gene is left open where the match is weak. Not every row has a clone size; where given, it reads once, few, many or a size class.

abundance | d_gene | j_gene | v_gene | CDR3aa | CDR3nt
many | . | TRBJ1-1 | TRBV7-8 | CASSLEWGTEAFF | TGTGCCAGCAGCTTAGAGTGGGGCACTGAAGCTTTCTTT
. | . | TRBJ1-1 | TRBV10-2 | CASGPENTEAFF | TGCGCCAGCGGGCCGGAGAACACTGAAGCTTTCTTT
once | . | TRBJ2-1 | TRBV9 | CASSPASAGEQFF | TGTGCCAGCAGCCCCGCGTCCGCGGGCGAGCAGTTCTTC
few | . | TRBJ1-6 | TRBV7-9 | CASSSLPGRDNSPLHF | TGTGCCAGCAGCTCATTACCGGGACGGGATAATTCACCCCTCCACTTT
many | . | TRBJ1-1 | TRBV12-3/TRBV12-4 | CASTVTDTEAFF | TGTGCCAGCACTGTGACGGACACTGAAGCTTTCTTT
. | TRBD1 | TRBJ1-1 | TRBV5-1 | CASSLSRGQTMNTEAFF | TGCGCCAGCAGCTTGTCCAGGGGGCAGACAATGAACACTGAAGCTTTCTTT
. | . | TRBJ2-2 | TRBV27 | CASSLGSYTGELFF | TGTGCCAGCAGTTTGGGGTCATACACCGGGGAGCTGTTTTTT
many | . | TRBJ2-2 | TRBV12-3/TRBV12-4 | CASSLSGPGTGELFF | TGTGCCAGCAGTTTATCCGGACCGGGCACCGGGGAGCTGTTTTTT
many | . | TRBJ2-3 | TRBV7-3 | CASSRTGTPDTQYF | TGTGCCAGCAGCCGAACCGGGACCCCAGATACGCAGTATTTT
few | TRBD2 | TRBJ2-3 | TRBV3-1 | CASSHQPSGGGDTQYF | TGTGCCAGCAGCCATCAACCTAGCGGGGGAGGAGATACGCAGTATTTT
many | . | TRBJ2-3 | TRBV24-1 | CATSDVEADTQYF | TGTGCCACCAGTGACGTAGAGGCAGATACGCAGTATTTT
many | TRBD1 | TRBJ1-1 | TRBV7-9 | CASSLDTGGTEAFF | TGTGCCAGCAGCTTAGATACAGGGGGCACTGAAGCTTTCTTT
many | TRBD1 | TRBJ2-7 | TRBV7-6 | CASSLDRGPEQYF | TGTGCCAGCAGCTTAGACAGGGGGCCCGAGCAGTACTTC
. | TRBD1 | TRBJ1-2 | TRBV9 | CASSVGGGESGYTF | TGTGCCAGCAGCGTAGGAGGGGGCGAGAGCGGCTACACCTTC
many | . | TRBJ1-1 | TRBV2 | CASSEEQYQNTEAFF | TGTGCCAGCAGTGAAGAGCAGTACCAGAACACTGAAGCTTTCTTT
. | . | TRBJ2-1 | TRBV2 | CASGGPQQFF | TGTGCCAGCGGGGGCCCTCAGCAGTTCTTC
many | . | TRBJ1-5 | TRBV7-9 | CASSLEQGQPQHF | TGTGCCAGCAGCTTAGAACAGGGTCAGCCCCAGCATTTT
. | . | TRBJ1-2 | TRBV6-5 | CASQSNRHLVYGYTF | TGTGCCAGTCAAAGCAACCGACACTTGGTGTATGGCTACACCTTC
many | . | TRBJ2-1 | TRBV7-7 | CASSSAGYNEQFF | TGTGCCAGCAGCTCGGCGGGGTACAATGAGCAGTTCTTC
few | . | TRBJ2-3 | TRBV20-1 | CSARSFLTDVLTDTQYF | TGCAGTGCTAGATCCTTTCTGACAGACGTATTGACAGATACGCAGTATTTT
few | . | TRBJ2-7 | TRBV5-1 | CASSLDLSEQYF | TGCGCCAGCAGCTTGGATCTCTCCGAGCAGTACTTC
. | TRBD2 | TRBJ2-7 | TRBV2 | CASRGGFYEQYF | TGTGCCAGCAGGGGGGGGTTCTACGAGCAGTACTTC
. | . | TRBJ1-2 | TRBV6-1 | CASSSGPRVIYGYTF | TGTGCCTCTTCTTCGGGACCCCGCGTAATCTATGGCTACACCTTC
many | . | TRBJ1-5 | TRBV5-5 | CASSVRGDSNQPQHF | TGTGCCAGCAGCGTACGGGGTGATAGCAATCAGCCCCAGCATTTT
many | TRBD2 | TRBJ2-1 | TRBV7-9 | CASSLVRAGGNNEQFF | TGTGCCAGCAGCTTAGTTAGGGCGGGAGGGAACAATGAGCAGTTCTTC
few | TRBD1 | TRBJ1-2 | TRBV29-1 | CSVTGEALGGYTF | TGCAGCGTTACAGGGGAGGCCCTGGGGGGCTACACCTTC
many | . | TRBJ2-2 | TRBV7-8 | CASSLPENTGELFF | TGTGCCAGCAGCTTACCAGAGAACACCGGGGAGCTGTTTTTT
many | TRBD2 | TRBJ2-1 | TRBV18 | CASSPPQLAGPNEQFF | TGTGCCAGCTCACCGCCGCAACTAGCGGGCCCCAATGAGCAGTTCTTC
many | . | TRBJ2-3 | TRBV7-6 | CASSSPGAGDEATDTQYF | TGTGCCAGCAGCTCCCCCGGGGCCGGGGACGAGGCCACAGATACGCAGTATTTT
. | TRBD2 | TRBJ2-7 | TRBV5-3 | CASSGARDPSYEQYF | TGTGCCAGCAGCGGGGCCCGGGACCCTTCCTACGAGCAGTACTTC
many | TRBD1 | TRBJ2-1 | TRBV10-3 | CAIRTGTDLNEQFF | TGTGCCATCAGGACCGGGACAGACCTCAATGAGCAGTTCTTC
few | TRBD1 | TRBJ1-1 | TRBV6-6 | CASETGSEAFF | TGTGCCAGTGAGACAGGGAGTGAAGCTTTCTTT
many | . | TRBJ2-2 | TRBV27 | CASTGDTGELFF | TGTGCCAGCACCGGTGACACCGGGGAGCTGTTTTTT
many | . | TRBJ2-7 | TRBV28 | CAITGKSSYEQYF | TGTGCCATTACAGGGAAGAGCTCCTACGAGCAGTACTTC
many | . | TRBJ2-5 | TRBV6-2/TRBV6-3 | CASRVTETQYF | TGTGCCAGCAGAGTGACGGAGACCCAGTACTTC
once | . | TRBJ1-1 | TRBV5-8 | CASSLEGRFEAFF | TGTGCCAGCAGCTTGGAAGGGCGTTTCGAAGCTTTCTTT
. | TRBD1 | TRBJ2-5 | TRBV27 | CASSRSGGVQETQYF | TGTGCCAGCAGTCGATCAGGGGGCGTCCAAGAGACCCAGTACTTC